The 10 T cell receptor beta chains in this list originate from one sample, sequenced in a study of human T cells and chemical hapten exposure. MiXCR was run by TCRdb on the RACE reads, yielding one entry per CDR3 protein. The data contain roughly 180,000 distinct CDR3 sequences, around 20% of them singletons. Described time point: patch test 1, 2 weeks after DPC sensitization. The treatment denotes: therapeutic diphenylcyclopropenone sensitization with weekly scalp DPC. The source was whole blood, collected in connection with sensitization to the hapten diphenylcyclopropenone (DPC). The receptors come from a woman aged 50 to 60 with alopecia areata. Some clones in this sample may be carry-over from other donors' samples.

The rearrangement uses TRBV29-1 and TRBJ1-2; D gene ambiguous. The length of the CDR3 is 14 residues. The germline CDR1 and CDR2 sequences are SQVTM and ANQGSEA. V was shortened by 0 bases and J by 5 bases, with 13 bases between the two germline ends. DNA of the CDR3: TGCAGCGTTGAAGAGAGGGCCAGAGGTTATGGCTACACCTTC. Protein: CSVEERARGYGYTF.

The V call is TRBV5-6, the J call TRBJ1-2, with D tentatively TRBD1 (5 bases). Germline V gives CDR1 SGHDT, CDR2 YYEEEE. The germline V and J ends were trimmed by 2 bases and 3 bases, with 11 bases remaining between them. The CDR3 consists of 14 residues. The CDR3 DNA sequence: TGTGCCAGCAGCTTCCAGGGTACGGACTATGGCTACACCTTC. This encodes CASSFQGTDYGYTF.

The DNA of the CDR3 is TGTGCCAGCAGTTTTGCATACTCGGGACAGGGAACACAGACAGATACGCAGTATTTT. It specifies CASSFAYSGQGTQTDTQYF. The genes are TRBV28 and TRBJ2-3; 9 nucleotides agree with TRBD1. The CDR3 consists of 19 residues. J was trimmed by 3 bases and V by 3 bases; bases with no gene match: 16. Germline V gene data show CDR1 as MDHEN and CDR2 as SYDVKM.

This clonotype showed up just a few times. The rearrangement joins TRBV29-1 to TRBJ2-1, with D possibly being TRBD1 (6 bases). The CDR3 runs to 15 residues. Trimming stripped 6 bases from V and 4 bases from J, with 19 bases between. Germline values: CDR1 SQVTM, CDR2 ANQGSEA. The CDR3 bases are TGCAGCGTATTAGGTATCCGACAGGCATACAATGAGCAGTTCTTC. Encoded protein: CSVLGIRQAYNEQFF.

The CDR3, as DNA: TGTGCCAGCGGTCGGGCCCGATGGCGCTGGGGTGAAAAACTGTTTTTT. Translating it yields CASGRARWRWGEKLFF. The gene calls are TRBV2 and TRBJ1-4; no definite D call. Germline lookup yields CDR1 SNHLY and CDR2 FYNNEI. V dropped 8 bases and J dropped 7 bases, with 23 bases sitting between them. This CDR3 comprises 16 residues.

This clonotype has at least ten counts. The chain employs TRBV7-6 and TRBJ2-1, with 10 nucleotides matching TRBD2. Trimming took 4 bases from V and 5 from J; bases not matched to a gene: 5. Germline V gives CDR1 SGHVS, CDR2 FNYEAQ. This CDR3 is 15 amino acids long. The CDR3, as DNA: TGTGCCAGCAGCTCCACGGGACTAGCGAACAATGAGCAGTTCTTC. It yields the protein CASSSTGLANNEQFF.

At least ten counts were recorded for this clonotype. The chain joins TRBV7-2 to TRBJ2-1; 7 positions agree with TRBD2. Germline trimming cut 2 bases from V and 0 bases from J; bases unmatched to any gene: 4. Per the germline V gene, CDR1 is SGHTA and CDR2 is FQGNSA. The CDR3 runs to 16 residues. The CDR3 region is CASSLSGVSSYNEQFF. Written as DNA, the CDR3 is TGTGCCAGCAGCTTAAGCGGGGTTAGCTCCTACAATGAGCAGTTCTTC.

The V call is TRBV5-1, the J call TRBJ1-2; no clear D. The V end lost 4 bases, the J end lost 3 bases, and 13 bases lay between the germline ends. The CDR3 runs to 14 residues. The V gene's germline CDR1 is SGHRS and CDR2 YFSETQ. This chain's CDR3 is CASSPQPTDYGYTF. The CDR3 nucleotides are TGCGCCAGCAGCCCACAGCCCACGGACTATGGCTACACCTTC.

This clonotype has more than one count but fewer than ten. The CDR3 protein is CASETLGNTGELFF. The CDR3 DNA follows: TGCGCCAGCGAGACCTTAGGCAACACCGGGGAGCTGTTTTTT. The chain uses TRBV5-1 and TRBJ2-2; D unclear. CDR1 is SGHRS and CDR2 is YFSETQ in the germline V gene. The CDR3 covers 14 residues. V shed 7 bases and J shed 2 bases, with 12 bases lying between them.

The J gene is TRBJ1-2, the V gene TRBV10-3; 7 bases line up with TRBD1. V dropped 6 bases and J dropped 7; count of bases not matched to a gene: 8. Looked up from germline, CDR1 is ENHRY and CDR2 is SYGVKD. The CDR3 is 13 residues long. Written as DNA, the CDR3 is TGTGCCATCAGCCTTCAGGGGGGGAGTGGCTACACCTTC. It translates to CAISLQGGSGYTF.